This T cell receptor (beta chain) was sequenced for a study of control samples from healthy donors and cancer patients. The V gene's germline CDR1 is MNHEY and CDR2 SVGAGI. The ends were cut back, 2 bases at V and 2 bases at J, with 10 bases in the middle. This CDR3 has 15 residues. Generated by immunoSEQ multiplex PCR, the TCRdb table keeps only in-frame clones and is missing some. The sample records 95,000 to 150,000 clones, roughly 92% being singletons. The V and J genes are TRBV6-5 and TRBJ1-5; no firm D call. This sequence originates from an elderly man with head and neck cancer. The material sequenced was PBMCs. DNA of the CDR3: TGTGCCAGCAGTTACATGAGGGTAGGCAATCAGCCCCAGCATTTT. Its translation is CASSYMRVGNQPQHF.